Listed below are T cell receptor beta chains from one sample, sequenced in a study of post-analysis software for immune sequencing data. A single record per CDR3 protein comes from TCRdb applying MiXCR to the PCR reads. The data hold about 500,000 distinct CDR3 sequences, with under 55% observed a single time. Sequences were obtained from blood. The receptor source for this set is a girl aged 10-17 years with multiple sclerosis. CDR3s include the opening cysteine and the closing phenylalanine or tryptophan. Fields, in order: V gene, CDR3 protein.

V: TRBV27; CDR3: CASSLSFTGELFF
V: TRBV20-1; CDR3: CSARDLEGGSNEQFF
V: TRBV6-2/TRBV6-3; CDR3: CASSKETELQNEQFF
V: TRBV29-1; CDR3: CSVGDRGGSNYGYTF
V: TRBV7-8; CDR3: CASSLTGGRINEQFF
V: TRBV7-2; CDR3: CASSLGTVTGELFF
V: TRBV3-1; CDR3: CASSQGEAGGITQYF
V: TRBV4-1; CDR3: CASSPPQNRGEAFF
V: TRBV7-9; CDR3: CASSPGTGVVTEAFF
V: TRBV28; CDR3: CASSRSGTPYQETQFF
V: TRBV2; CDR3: CASSDGGQPQHF
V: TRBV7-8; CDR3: CASSRSGSQETQYF
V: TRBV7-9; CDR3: CVSSFTGKGTYEQYF
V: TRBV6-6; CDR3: CASSYSGGDNQPQHF
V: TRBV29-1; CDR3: CSVEDGASSGETQYF
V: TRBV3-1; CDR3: CASSRHRGSDPYSNQPQHF
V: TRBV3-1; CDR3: CASSQAYGYTF
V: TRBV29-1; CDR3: CSVIPGQGIWNTEAFF
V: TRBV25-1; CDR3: CASSESSGTSIYEQYF
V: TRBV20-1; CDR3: CSARAGVTGELFF
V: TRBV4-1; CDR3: CASSQQTQETQYF
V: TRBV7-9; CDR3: CATSGLANEQYF
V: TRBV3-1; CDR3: CASSQSPGHRDEQYF
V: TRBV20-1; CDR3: CSTRDTSGSTDTQYF